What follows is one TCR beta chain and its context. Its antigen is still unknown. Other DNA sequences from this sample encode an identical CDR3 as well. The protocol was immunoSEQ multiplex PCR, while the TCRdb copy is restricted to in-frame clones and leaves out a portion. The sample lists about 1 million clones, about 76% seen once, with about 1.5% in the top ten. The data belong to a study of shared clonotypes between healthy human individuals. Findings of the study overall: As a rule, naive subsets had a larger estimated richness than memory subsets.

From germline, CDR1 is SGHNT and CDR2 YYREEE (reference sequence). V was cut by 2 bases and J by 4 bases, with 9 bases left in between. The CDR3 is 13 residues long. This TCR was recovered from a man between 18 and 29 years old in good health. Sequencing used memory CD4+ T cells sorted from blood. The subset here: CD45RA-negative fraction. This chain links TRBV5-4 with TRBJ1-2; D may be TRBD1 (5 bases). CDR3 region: CASSFDRPYGYTF. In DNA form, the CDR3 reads TGTGCCAGCAGCTTTGACAGACCCTATGGCTACACCTTC.